These 27 T cell receptor beta chains were all obtained from the same sample, sequenced in a study of shared T cell receptors in the human thymus. TCRdb keeps only in-frame clones here, not all; method: immunoSEQ multiplex PCR. The profile covers some 720,000 clones, with approximately 88% appearing a single time and roughly 0.0097% taken by the ten largest. This sample also appeared in a second study, on human thymus T cells.

The specimen was thymocytes. All receptors derive from a boy under three years old with a congenital heart defect.

This clone was detected once. J is TRBJ2-1 and V is TRBV28; tentatively, D is TRBD2 (6 bases). CDR3 length equals 14 residues. CDR1 and CDR2 (germline): MDHEN, SYDVKM. Trimming cost V 6 bases and J 14 bases, with 23 bases left between them. CDR3 residues: CASSSRVRLVAEFF. In nucleotides, the CDR3 is TGTGCCAGCAGCTCCCGCGTCCGACTAGTGGCTGAGTTCTTC.

The rearrangement joins TRBV19 to TRBJ2-3, with TRBD1 matching over 9 bases. The CDR3 spans 15 residues. After removal of 6 bases from V and 3 bases from J, the junction contained 7 bases not matched to a gene. Germline values: CDR1 LNHDA, CDR2 SQIVND (reference sequence). The CDR3 DNA reads TGTGCCAGTAGCCTACAGGGGGCGCGGACAGATACGCAGTATTTT. This gives the protein CASSLQGARTDTQYF. Together with reference TRBV19 and TRBJ2-3, the CDR3 gives the full variable domain: DGGITQSPKYLFRKEGQNVTLSCEQNLNHDAMYWYRQDPGQGLRLIYYSQIVNDFQKGDIAEGYSVSREKKESFPLTVTSAQKNPTAFYLCASSLQGARTDTQYFGPGTRLTVL.

The chain couples TRBV6-1 to TRBJ2-7; 8 nucleotides align to TRBD2. The CDR3 runs to 16 residues. Germline CDR1 is MNHNS and CDR2 is SASEGT. V was pared by 4 bases and J by 2 bases, with 10 bases of the junction left unmatched. The CDR3 nucleotides read TGTGCCAGCAGTGGGACCGGGAGGGGTGACACCTACGAGCAGTACTTC. Its translation is CASSGTGRGDTYEQYF.

The V call is TRBV10-3, the J call TRBJ1-5; TRBD1 agrees at 10 bases. Germline V gene lookup returns CDR1 ENHRY and CDR2 SYGVKD. Trimming removed 5 bases from V and 2 bases from J; junction bases left unmatched: 3. The CDR3 covers 15 residues. The CDR3 coding sequence is TGTGCCATCAGTCCCGGGACAGGGGGCAATCAGCCCCAGCATTTT. It encodes CAISPGTGGNQPQHF.

V is TRBV6-1 and J is TRBJ2-7; TRBD1 agrees at 8 bases. V was pared by 4 bases and J by 5 bases, with 4 bases of the junction left unmatched. The V gene's germline CDR1 is MNHNS and CDR2 SASEGT. The CDR3 consists of 13 residues. Here the CDR3 DNA reads TGTGCCAGCAGTGGGCAGGGGGCGGACGAGCAGTACTTC. It codes for CASSGQGADEQYF.

The chain employs TRBV28 and TRBJ2-3; D is undetermined. V was shortened by 5 bases and J by 0 bases, with 12 bases between the two germline ends. The CDR3 covers 15 residues. The V gene's germline CDR1 is MDHEN and CDR2 SYDVKM. The CDR3 nucleotides read TGTGCCAGCAGTCCTTCCTCTCCTAGCACAGATACGCAGTATTTT. Its translation: CASSPSSPSTDTQYF.

The V call is TRBV10-2, the J call TRBJ2-3; possible D gene TRBD2, 5 bases. The V and J ends lost 6 bases and 2 bases respectively, with 9 bases between them. Germline CDR1 is WSHSY and CDR2 is SAAADI. This CDR3 contains 13 residues. The CDR3, as DNA: TGCGCCAGCAGATTCGGGGTCACAGATACGCAGTATTTT. Translating it yields CASRFGVTDTQYF.

This clone was seen only once. The chain links TRBV29-1 to TRBJ1-1; TRBD1 matches 8 bases. Germline loops: CDR1 SQVTM, CDR2 ANQGSEA. CDR3 length: 11 residues. The CDR3 DNA sequence: TGCGGGACTACAGGGGGCACTGAAGCTTTCTTT. It specifies CGTTGGTEAFF.

The gene calls are TRBV27 and TRBJ2-2; no clear D gene. The CDR3 extends over 14 amino acids. CDR1 MNHEY and CDR2 SMNVEV come from the germline V gene (reference sequence). Trimming shortened V by 2 bases and J by 3 bases, and 7 bases separated the two germline ends. The CDR3 loop reads CASSLIEDTGELFF. The CDR3, as DNA: TGTGCCAGCAGTTTAATAGAGGACACCGGGGAGCTGTTTTTT.

The chain uses TRBV10-3 and TRBJ2-7; 8 bases fit TRBD2. The germline gives CDR1 ENHRY, CDR2 SYGVKD. This CDR3 has 14 amino acids. Trimming removed 6 bases from V and 2 bases from J; junction bases left unmatched: 6. CDR3 amino acids: CAIRVAGPAYEQYF. CDR3 nucleotides: TGTGCCATCAGGGTAGCGGGACCCGCCTACGAGCAGTACTTC.

The V gene is TRBV19, the J gene TRBJ2-5; TRBD2 matches 8 bases. Trimming at V came to 5 bases and at J to 4 bases, leaving 6 bases not matched to a gene. The CDR3 is 14 amino acids. Germline V CDR1 and CDR2: LNHDA, SQIVND (reference sequence). The CDR3: CASSVGTRGETQYF. The DNA of the CDR3 is TGTGCCAGTAGTGTTGGGACTAGAGGAGAGACCCAGTACTTC.

This clone was observed a handful of times. The chain uses TRBV28 and TRBJ1-5; D is perhaps TRBD1 (5 bases). Germline-derived CDR1 and CDR2 are MDHEN and SYDVKM. The CDR3 has 12 amino acids. The CDR3 sequence is CALSRAGQPQHF. DNA for the CDR3: TGTGCTTTAAGCAGGGCTGGGCAGCCCCAGCATTTT.

The genes are TRBV27 and TRBJ2-7; 10 positions match TRBD2. CDR1 is MNHEY, CDR2 SMNVEV, per germline (reference sequence). The CDR3 spans 18 residues. Trimming at V came to 1 base and at J to 3 bases, leaving 12 bases not matched to a gene. The CDR3 protein is CASSLYPSGSFPSYEQYF. The CDR3 DNA follows: TGTGCCAGCAGTTTATACCCTAGCGGGAGCTTCCCAAGCTACGAGCAGTACTTC.

Points on this clone: One end of the junction does not line up with germline, which may come from a read error. The sample has other DNA sequences that encode this CDR3 too. The J gene is TRBJ2-7, the V gene TRBV5-6; 7 bases agree with TRBD2. In germline, CDR1 is SGHDT, CDR2 YYEEEE. This CDR3 contains 19 residues. For the CDR3, the DNA is TGTGCTAGCAGCTTGGGGGGGGTGCTTGGGCGGGAGTTGAAATACGAGCAGTACTTC. This sequence encodes CASSLGGVLGRELKYEQYF.

V and J are TRBV9 and TRBJ2-7; 11 bases line up with TRBD2. This CDR3 contains 14 residues. Germline CDR1 is SGDLS and CDR2 is YYNGEE. Trimming at V came to 4 bases and at J to 3 bases, leaving 3 bases not matched to a gene. The DNA for the CDR3 is TGTGCCAGCAGCTTCGGGACTAGCGGCTACGAGCAGTACTTC. As protein: CASSFGTSGYEQYF.

This clone was detected only once. The rearrangement links TRBV5-3 to TRBJ1-2; 8 positions agree with TRBD1. TRBV5-3 is reported as an ORF; its role is uncertain. J lost 0 bases, V lost 4 bases, and 5 bases had no gene match. CDR3 size: 15 residues. CDR3 loop: CARSARQGPNYGYTF. In DNA, the CDR3 is TGTGCCAGAAGCGCACGACAGGGGCCTAACTATGGCTACACCTTC.

The chain links TRBV29-1 to TRBJ1-2; D is perhaps TRBD1 (5 bases). The V end was cut by 3 bases, the J end by 8 bases, with 16 bases between. Germline-derived CDR1 and CDR2 are SQVTM and ANQGSEA. This CDR3 comprises 13 residues. The CDR3 region has the DNA TGCAGCGTTGAGAGTACTGGGGGGGGAGGCTACACCTTC. It is translated as CSVESTGGGGYTF.

The CDR3 DNA reads as TGTGCCAGCTCACCCTTCCGGGACAGGGGGTACGAGCAGTACTTC. Translation: CASSPFRDRGYEQYF. V is TRBV18 and J is TRBJ2-7, with 11 bases lining up with TRBD1. The CDR3 contains 15 residues. V dropped 3 bases and J dropped 4; count of bases not matched to a gene: 5. Germline V gives CDR1 KGHSH, CDR2 LQKENI. Full variable domain (outside the CDR3, taken from reference TRBV18 and TRBJ2-7): NAGVMQNPRHLVRRRGQEARLRCSPMKGHSHVYWYRQLPEEGLKFMVYLQKENIIDESGMPKERFSAEFPKEGPSILRIQQVVRGDSAAYFCASSPFRDRGYEQYFGPGTRLTVT.

The J gene is TRBJ2-3, the V gene TRBV4-1; 7 nucleotides match TRBD1. The CDR3 totals 15 residues. J lost 6 bases, V lost 3 bases, and 9 bases had no gene match. Germline V gives CDR1 MGHRA, CDR2 YSYEKL. The CDR3 nucleotides read TGCGCCAGCAGCCAGAGGGACAGCCGTGCGGATACGCAGTATTTT. It is translated as CASSQRDSRADTQYF.

The chain is built from TRBV30 and TRBJ1-5; tentatively, D is TRBD1 (5 bases). The CDR3 is 16 amino acids. V lost 0 bases and J 1 base, leaving 13 bases between the germline ends. The germline V gene has CDR1 GTSNPN and CDR2 SVGIG (reference sequence). CDR3 in amino acids: CAWSVGAGASNQPQHF. CDR3 nucleotide sequence: TGTGCCTGGAGTGTAGGTGCTGGGGCGAGCAATCAGCCCCAGCATTTT. Variable domain in full (rest from reference TRBV30 and TRBJ1-5): SQTIHQWPATLVQPVGSPLSLECTVEGTSNPNLYWYRQAAGRGLQLLFYSVGIGQISSEVPQNLSASRPQDRQFILSSKKLLLSDSGFYLCAWSVGAGASNQPQHFGDGTRLSIL.

The chain uses TRBV10-3 and TRBJ2-1, with 10 nucleotides matching TRBD2. CDR1 and CDR2 (germline): ENHRY, SYGVKD. Trimming removed 4 bases from V and 5 bases from J; junction bases left unmatched: 8. This CDR3 is built from 16 residues. CDR3 DNA sequence: TGTGCCATCAGTGGAACTAGCGGGAAATCCCACAATGAGCAGTTCTTC. Amino acids: CAISGTSGKSHNEQFF.

The V call is TRBV29-1, the J call TRBJ2-2, with 16 bases that match TRBD2. Per the germline V gene, CDR1 is SQVTM and CDR2 is ANQGSEA. The CDR3 is 14 residues long. V lost 7 bases, J lost 8 bases, and 4 bases stayed unmatched. Here the CDR3 reads CSEGTSGRGGELFF. CDR3 in DNA: TGCAGCGAGGGGACTAGCGGGAGGGGGGGGGAGCTGTTTTTT.

This clone was counted a single time. The chain has TRBV28 and TRBJ2-7; 8 nucleotides line up with TRBD2. This CDR3 is 13 amino acids long. V was pared by 8 bases and J by 9 bases, with 12 bases of the junction left unmatched. CDR1 and CDR2 (germline): MDHEN, SYDVKM. The chain's CDR3 is CASLPPSAGGQYF. DNA for the CDR3: TGTGCCAGCCTACCCCCCTCCGCGGGAGGGCAGTACTTC.

This clone appeared once. This chain connects TRBV27 to TRBJ2-3, with TRBD1 matching 8 bases. Germline values: CDR1 MNHEY, CDR2 SMNVEV (reference sequence). This CDR3 region has 15 residues. Trimming took 6 bases from V and 2 from J; bases not matched to a gene: 7. CDR3 loop: CASRPDRGHTDTQYF. CDR3 coding DNA: TGTGCCAGCAGACCTGACAGGGGCCACACAGATACGCAGTATTTT.

A few counts support this clone. J is TRBJ2-5 and V is TRBV14; TRBD2 aligns across 8 bases. CDR1 and CDR2 (germline): SGHDN, FVKESK. This CDR3 is built from 15 residues. Trimming cost V 4 bases and J 1 base; bases outside gene matches: 5. This CDR3 is CASSPLAEGQETQYF. The CDR3 DNA is TGTGCCAGCAGCCCACTAGCGGAAGGCCAAGAGACCCAGTACTTC.

The CDR3 DNA reads TGTGTCTGGGGGAGGGAAGAGACCCAGTACTTC. Its translation: CVWGREETQYF. The chain is built from TRBV2 and TRBJ2-5, with TRBD2 identical over 7 bases. The length of the CDR3 is 11 residues. Germline loops: CDR1 SNHLY, CDR2 FYNNEI.

This clone was found a few times. V is TRBV28 and J is TRBJ1-5, with D unresolved. V was trimmed by 3 bases and J by 3 bases, leaving 9 bases between them. CDR1 and CDR2 (germline): MDHEN, SYDVKM. The CDR3 contains 14 residues. CDR3 in DNA: TGTGCCAGCAGTTTCGGCGGAGTCAATCAGCCCCAGCATTTT. Residues: CASSFGGVNQPQHF.